This is a list of T cell receptor beta chains from one sample in a study of blood T cell repertoires in COVID-19. The assay was immunoSEQ multiplex PCR, and TCRdb's table has in-frame clones only and misses some. In the table there are approximately 280,000 clones, roughly 80% of which are singletons. Sequencing used PBMCs or T cells enriched from blood (not recorded which). All receptors derive from a man aged 40-49 years who had been exposed to COVID-19. Each CDR3 is given with its conserved first and last residue. A D gene is named only where the DNA matches it firmly. Clone size is shown for a subset of rows, as once, few, many or a class of expanded clone.

clone_size j_call d_call v_call cdr3_length cdr3_nt cdr3_aa
- TRBJ2-2 - TRBV28 15 TGTGCCAGCCGAGCGAACAGGTTGAACACCGGGGAGCTGTTTTTT CASRANRLNTGELFF
- TRBJ1-5 TRBD1 TRBV30 15 TGTGCCTGGAGTTTCGGGACAGGGTCCCTCCAGCCCCAGCATTTT CAWSFGTGSLQPQHF
- TRBJ2-1 - TRBV6-2/TRBV6-3 13 TGTGCCAGCAGTTACAAGACATACAATGAGCAGTTCTTC CASSYKTYNEQFF
- TRBJ2-4 - TRBV7-9 17 TGTGCCAGCAGCTTAGATCCCGGGATAGCGGCCAAAAACATTCAGTACTTC CASSLDPGIAAKNIQYF
- TRBJ2-3 - TRBV2 14 TGTGCCAGTAGCGGCCCCAGCCCCACAGATACGCAGTATTTT CASSGPSPTDTQYF
few TRBJ1-5 - TRBV6-5 16 TGTGCCAGCAGTTACTCGTTCCAGGGCAACAATCAGCCCCAGCATTTT CASSYSFQGNNQPQHF
- TRBJ1-1 TRBD1 TRBV5-1 15 TGCGCCAGCAGCGGACGGACAGGGGGGAACACTGAAGCTTTCTTT CASSGRTGGNTEAFF
- TRBJ2-3 TRBD2 TRBV29-1 15 TGCAGCGGTCGACTAGCGGGAGATAGGACAGATACGCAGTATTTT CSGRLAGDRTDTQYF
few TRBJ2-7 - TRBV5-4 15 TGTGCCAGCAGCTTGACTTTGACAGGCCTTCGGGAGCAGTACTTC CASSLTLTGLREQYF
- TRBJ2-5 TRBD2 TRBV11-3 16 TGTGCCAGCAGCCCGATCGGGGGGGACCTCCAAGAGACCCAGTACTTC CASSPIGGDLQETQYF
- TRBJ1-3 - TRBV19 13 TGTGCCAGTAGTATGGTACAGACAAACACCATATATTTT CASSMVQTNTIYF
- TRBJ1-6 - TRBV19 14 TGTGCCAGTACGAAGGGCCAAGCGGAATCACCCCTCCACTTT CASTKGQAESPLHF
- TRBJ2-3 - TRBV5-1 14 TGCGCCAGCACTTATTCGGGGAGTTCAGATACGCAGTATTTT CASTYSGSSDTQYF
- TRBJ1-6 TRBD1 TRBV5-1 15 TGCGCCAGCAACCACGGACAGGGAGTCAATTCACCCCTCCACTTT CASNHGQGVNSPLHF
- TRBJ1-1 TRBD1 TRBV10-1 14 TGCGCCAGCAGTGATGGGACAGGGGGGACTGAAGCTTTCTTT CASSDGTGGTEAFF
- TRBJ1-1 - TRBV27 11 TGTGCCAGCAGTTTTGGCAGTGAAGCTTTCTTT CASSFGSEAFF
- TRBJ2-7 TRBD2 TRBV10-2 14 TGCGCCAGCAGTGAGGGTAGCGGGATGCGCGAGCAGTACTTC CASSEGSGMREQYF
- TRBJ2-7 TRBD2 TRBV12-3/TRBV12-4 13 TGTGCCAGCAGTTTACCGGGGGGTGGAGAGCAGTACTTC CASSLPGGGEQYF
- TRBJ2-5 - TRBV5-1 12 TGCGCCAGCAGCTCAGGCCAAGAGACCCAGTACTTC CASSSGQETQYF
- TRBJ2-4 TRBD1 TRBV7-9 18 TGTGCCAGCAGCCCCGAGGACAGGGCGAGATTAGCCAAAAACATTCAGTACTTC CASSPEDRARLAKNIQYF
- TRBJ1-1 - TRBV2 14 TGTGCCAGCAGTGCACAGGGAATGAACACTGAAGCTTTCTTT CASSAQGMNTEAFF
few TRBJ1-2 - TRBV5-6 13 TGTGCCAGCAGCTTGGAGAGGGTGTATGGCTACACCTTC CASSLERVYGYTF
- TRBJ1-2 - TRBV18 14 TGTGCCAGCTCACCCGCCGAGGGGGGGTATGGCTACACCTTC CASSPAEGGYGYTF
- TRBJ2-3 TRBD2 TRBV4-2 17 TGTGCCAGCAGCCCCGTCGGACTAGCGGGGAGCACAGATACGCAGTATTTT CASSPVGLAGSTDTQYF
- TRBJ2-2 - TRBV3-1/TRBV3-2 14 TGTGCCAGCAGCCCCAGAAGAAGTCCCGGGGAGCTGTTTTTT CASSPRRSPGELFF
- TRBJ1-2 TRBD1 TRBV30 13 TGTGCCTGGAATACAGGGGCATCCTATGGCTACACCTTC CAWNTGASYGYTF
- TRBJ2-1 - TRBV9 13 TGTGCCAGCAGCCGCCCGGGTCTCAATGAGCAGTTCTTC CASSRPGLNEQFF
- TRBJ2-5 - TRBV11-3 12 TGTGCCAGCAGCCTCGAGGCTAAGACCCAGTACTTC CASSLEAKTQYF
- TRBJ1-1 - TRBV11-2 16 TGTGCCAGCAGCTTTGAGCTTCGCGGGTCGTGGGCTGAAGCTTTCTTT CASSFELRGSWAEAFF
- TRBJ1-2 TRBD1 TRBV28 14 TGTGCCAGCAGTTGGACAGGGTTGAGCTATGGCTACACCTTC CASSWTGLSYGYTF
- TRBJ1-1 - TRBV7-2 16 TGTGCCAGCAGCCCCCGTACTCCTCTGAGCAGGGCTGAAGCTTTCTTT CASSPRTPLSRAEAFF
- TRBJ1-5 - TRBV30 15 TGTGCCTGGAGTGTTAATGCAGGGCTATATCAGCCCCAGCATTTT CAWSVNAGLYQPQHF
- TRBJ2-7 TRBD2 TRBV9 15 TGTGCCAGCAGCCACTCCGGGACTAGCGTTGACGAGCAGTACTTC CASSHSGTSVDEQYF
- TRBJ1-1 - TRBV7-9 10 TGTGCCAGCAGCGGTAGTGGAGCTTTCTTT CASSGSGAFF
- TRBJ2-1 - TRBV12-3/TRBV12-4 11 TGTGCCAGCAGTTTAAATAGGGGGCAGTTCTTC CASSLNRGQFF
- TRBJ1-5 - TRBV6-1 15 TGTGCCAGCAGTGAGTGGGCTAGGGGCGTACGGCCCCAGCATTTT CASSEWARGVRPQHF
- TRBJ1-1 - TRBV24-1 13 TGTGCCACCAGTGACTGGGGGGTTATGGGAGCTTTCTTT CATSDWGVMGAFF
- TRBJ2-1 - TRBV5-1 14 TGCGCCAGCAGCTCGATGTCACTACGCAATGAGCAGTTCTTC CASSSMSLRNEQFF
- TRBJ2-7 TRBD2 TRBV4-1 15 TGCGCCAGCAGCGGGGGAGCGGGATCGCGGTTCGAGCAGTACTTC CASSGGAGSRFEQYF
- TRBJ1-5 - TRBV4-1 13 TGCGCCAGCAGCCAACAGATGACACAGCCCCAGCATTTT CASSQQMTQPQHF
- TRBJ2-1 - TRBV24-1 12 TGTGCCACCAGTGATGCACTTGAAGATGAGTTCTTC CATSDALEDEFF
- TRBJ1-1 - TRBV19 11 TGTGCCAGTAGCGAGAGGGCTGAAGCTTTCTTT CASSERAEAFF
- TRBJ1-1 - TRBV7-9 15 TGTGCCAGCAGCTCCCATGGCAACCAGAACACTGAAGCTTTCTTT CASSSHGNQNTEAFF
- TRBJ2-3 - TRBV5-1 15 TGCGCCAGCAGCTTGGGGGCCCTTCGCGAAGATACGCAGTATTTT CASSLGALREDTQYF
- TRBJ2-7 - TRBV14 13 TGTGCCAGCAGCCTAGTATTTTCTTACGAGCAGTACTTC CASSLVFSYEQYF
many TRBJ2-2 - TRBV7-9 14 TGTGCCAGCAGCTCTCGGATAGGAGCCGGGGAGCTGTTTTTT CASSSRIGAGELFF
- TRBJ1-1 - TRBV6-1 14 TGTGCCAGCAGTGAGAGACAGGTGAACACTGAAGCTTTCTTT CASSERQVNTEAFF
- TRBJ2-7 TRBD1 TRBV18 15 TGTGCCAGCTCACCAGGGACAGGGGGCTCCTACGAGCAGTACTTC CASSPGTGGSYEQYF
- TRBJ1-1 - TRBV18 12 TGTGCCAGCTCCCCGAGTAACACTGAAGCTTTCTTT CASSPSNTEAFF
- TRBJ2-5 TRBD1 TRBV9 19 TGTGCCAGCAGCGCACGTGATCCGCAGGCACAGGGGGTGGGAGAGACCCAGTACTTC CASSARDPQAQGVGETQYF
- TRBJ2-5 - TRBV7-2 15 TGTGCCAGCAGCTTCTCTATGCGGGGACAAGAGACCCAGTACTTC CASSFSMRGQETQYF
- TRBJ2-7 TRBD1 TRBV19 13 TGTGCCAGTAGTGTGGACAGGGCCTACGCGCAGTACTTC CASSVDRAYAQYF
- TRBJ2-7 - TRBV20-1 14 TGCAGTGCTAGTAGTGGGGGCTCGAACTACGAGCAGTACTTC CSASSGGSNYEQYF
- TRBJ1-6 TRBD1 TRBV30 17 TGTGCCTGTATTCCGGGACAGGGGGCGCATCCCAATTCACCCCTCCACTTT CACIPGQGAHPNSPLHF